This T cell receptor beta chain was identified in a study of T-cell memory formation after mild COVID-19. Germline loops: CDR1 SGHRS, CDR2 YFSETQ. This CDR3 has 16 residues. Trimming removed 5 bases from V and 0 bases from J, with 16 bases in between. MiXCR was run by TCRdb on the 5' RACE reads, yielding one entry per CDR3 protein. The data show roughly 100,000 distinct CDR3 sequences, about 12% seen once. The TCR comes from an adult woman who had mild COVID-19 (a few samples of this study predate the infection). Cell type and time point are not known. What was sequenced was PBMCs or a T cell subset sorted from them (not recorded which). The chain joins TRBV5-1 to TRBJ2-3; D remains ambiguous. The CDR3: CASSHLDSTSTDTQYF. In nucleotides, the CDR3 is TGCGCCAGCAGTCACCTAGACTCAACCAGCACAGATACGCAGTATTTT.